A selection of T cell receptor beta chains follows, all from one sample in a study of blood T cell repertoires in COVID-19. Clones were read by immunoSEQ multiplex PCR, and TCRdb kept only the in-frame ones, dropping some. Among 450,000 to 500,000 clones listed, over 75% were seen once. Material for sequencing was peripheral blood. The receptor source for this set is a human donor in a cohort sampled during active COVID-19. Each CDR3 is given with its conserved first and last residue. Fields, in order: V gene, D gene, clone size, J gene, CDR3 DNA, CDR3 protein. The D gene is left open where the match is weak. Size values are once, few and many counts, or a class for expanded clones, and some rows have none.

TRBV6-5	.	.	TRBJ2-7	TGTGCCAGCAGTCTAACAGCTACCTACGAGCAGTACTTC	CASSLTATYEQYF
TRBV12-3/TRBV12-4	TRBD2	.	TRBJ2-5	TGTGCCAGCAGCACCGGGACTAAAGAGACCCAGTACTTC	CASSTGTKETQYF
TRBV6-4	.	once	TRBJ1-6	TGTGCCAGCAGTCCGACAGCCTATAATTCACCCCTCCACTTT	CASSPTAYNSPLHF
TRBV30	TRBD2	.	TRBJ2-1	TGTGCCTGGAGTGTACAGGGCGGGAGGGCCTTCAGAGAGCAGTTCTTC	CAWSVQGGRAFREQFF
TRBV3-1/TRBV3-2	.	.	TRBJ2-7	TGTGCCAGCAGCCCCACGAGCGGCGAGCAGTACTTC	CASSPTSGEQYF
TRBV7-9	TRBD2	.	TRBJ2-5	TGTGCCAGCAGCTTAGATAAATATCCAGGGAGGGATGAAGAGACCCAGTACTTC	CASSLDKYPGRDEETQYF
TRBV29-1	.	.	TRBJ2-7	TGCAGCGTTGAGGTGACGGGGACCTACGAGCAGTACTTC	CSVEVTGTYEQYF
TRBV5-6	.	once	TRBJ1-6	TGTGCCAGCAGCTTCCGGAGCTCCTATAATTCACCCCTCCACTTT	CASSFRSSYNSPLHF
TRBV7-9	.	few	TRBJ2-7	TGTGCCAGCAGCTTTATCCCTTTAAACCCCTGGGACACGTACTACGAGCAGTACTTC	CASSFIPLNPWDTYYEQYF
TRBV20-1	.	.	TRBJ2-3	TGCAGTGCTAGTGTCGCCCCTACTAGTCGCTCCACAGATACGCAGTATTTT	CSASVAPTSRSTDTQYF
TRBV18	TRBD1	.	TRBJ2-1	TGTGCCAGCTCACCACCGGCCCTCGGGACAGGGACCCATGAGCAGTTCTTC	CASSPPALGTGTHEQFF
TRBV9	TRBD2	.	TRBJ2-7	TGTGCCAGCAGCGAGGGACTAGCGGGCCGGGGTGGCTACGAGCAGTACTTC	CASSEGLAGRGGYEQYF
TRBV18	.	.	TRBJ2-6	TGTGCCAGCTCGCCCGGGAGCACTGGGGCCAACGTCCTGACTTTC	CASSPGSTGANVLTF
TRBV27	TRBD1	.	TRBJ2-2	TGTGCCAGTACAAGATTGACAGGGGGGAACACCGGGGAGCTGTTTTTT	CASTRLTGGNTGELFF
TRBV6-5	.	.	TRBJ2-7	TGTGCCAGCAGTCTCAGGGTAGGCTACGAGCAGTACTTC	CASSLRVGYEQYF
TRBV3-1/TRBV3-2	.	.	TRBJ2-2	TGTGCCAGCAGCCAATTAGGGGCGTCCGGGGAGCTGTTTTTT	CASSQLGASGELFF
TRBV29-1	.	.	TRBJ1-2	TGCAGCGTCCGTAACTATGGCTACACCTTC	CSVRNYGYTF
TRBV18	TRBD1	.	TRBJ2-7	TGTGCCAGCTCACCAGGGACAGGGTTCGACGAGCAGTACTTC	CASSPGTGFDEQYF
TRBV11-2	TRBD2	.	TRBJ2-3	TGTGCCAGCAGCTTAGTCGCGGGAGAAAGCACAGATACGCAGTATTTT	CASSLVAGESTDTQYF
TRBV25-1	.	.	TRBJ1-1	TGTGCCAGTTCGGACACCACTCTGAACACTGAAGCTTTCTTT	CASSDTTLNTEAFF
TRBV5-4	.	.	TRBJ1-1	TGTGCCAGCAGCCCGGATTGGAGCGTAGTGGAGAAAGCTTTCTTT	CASSPDWSVVEKAFF
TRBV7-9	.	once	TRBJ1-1	TGTGCCAGCAGCCCCTGGGGGGAAAGTCCTGAAGCTTTCTTT	CASSPWGESPEAFF
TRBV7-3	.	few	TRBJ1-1	TGTGCCAGCAGCTCCCAAGACGGAGCTGAAGCTTTCTTT	CASSSQDGAEAFF
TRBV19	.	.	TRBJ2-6	TGTGCCAGTAGTTCCGGACATTCAAGCTCTGGGGCCAACGTCCTGACTTTC	CASSSGHSSSGANVLTF
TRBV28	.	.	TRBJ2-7	TGTGCCAGCAGTTCACAGGGACAAGGCAACGAGCAGTACTTC	CASSSQGQGNEQYF
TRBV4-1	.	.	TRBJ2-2	TGCGCCAGCAGCCAAGGGAGAATGAGTTCCGGGGAGCTGTTTTTT	CASSQGRMSSGELFF
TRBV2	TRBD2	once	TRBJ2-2	TGTGCCAGCAGTCCGGGACTAGCGTCATGGGGCGGGGAGCTGTTTTTT	CASSPGLASWGGELFF